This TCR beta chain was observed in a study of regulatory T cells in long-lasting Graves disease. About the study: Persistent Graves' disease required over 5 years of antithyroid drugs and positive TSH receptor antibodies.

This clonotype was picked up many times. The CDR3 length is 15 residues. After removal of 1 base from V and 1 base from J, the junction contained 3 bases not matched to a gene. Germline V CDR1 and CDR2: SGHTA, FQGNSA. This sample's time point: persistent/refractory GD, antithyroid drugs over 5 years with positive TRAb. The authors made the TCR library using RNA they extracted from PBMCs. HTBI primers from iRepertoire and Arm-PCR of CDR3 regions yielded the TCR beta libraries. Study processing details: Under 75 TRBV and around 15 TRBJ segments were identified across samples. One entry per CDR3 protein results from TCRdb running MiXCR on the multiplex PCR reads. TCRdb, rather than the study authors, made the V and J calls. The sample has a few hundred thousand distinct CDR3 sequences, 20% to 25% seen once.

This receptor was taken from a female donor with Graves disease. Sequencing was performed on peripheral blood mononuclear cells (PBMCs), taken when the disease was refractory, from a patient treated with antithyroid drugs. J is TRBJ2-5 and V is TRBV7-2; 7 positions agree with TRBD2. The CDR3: CASSLVSSGQETQYF. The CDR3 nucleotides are TGTGCCAGCAGCTTAGTGTCTAGCGGCCAAGAGACCCAGTACTTC.